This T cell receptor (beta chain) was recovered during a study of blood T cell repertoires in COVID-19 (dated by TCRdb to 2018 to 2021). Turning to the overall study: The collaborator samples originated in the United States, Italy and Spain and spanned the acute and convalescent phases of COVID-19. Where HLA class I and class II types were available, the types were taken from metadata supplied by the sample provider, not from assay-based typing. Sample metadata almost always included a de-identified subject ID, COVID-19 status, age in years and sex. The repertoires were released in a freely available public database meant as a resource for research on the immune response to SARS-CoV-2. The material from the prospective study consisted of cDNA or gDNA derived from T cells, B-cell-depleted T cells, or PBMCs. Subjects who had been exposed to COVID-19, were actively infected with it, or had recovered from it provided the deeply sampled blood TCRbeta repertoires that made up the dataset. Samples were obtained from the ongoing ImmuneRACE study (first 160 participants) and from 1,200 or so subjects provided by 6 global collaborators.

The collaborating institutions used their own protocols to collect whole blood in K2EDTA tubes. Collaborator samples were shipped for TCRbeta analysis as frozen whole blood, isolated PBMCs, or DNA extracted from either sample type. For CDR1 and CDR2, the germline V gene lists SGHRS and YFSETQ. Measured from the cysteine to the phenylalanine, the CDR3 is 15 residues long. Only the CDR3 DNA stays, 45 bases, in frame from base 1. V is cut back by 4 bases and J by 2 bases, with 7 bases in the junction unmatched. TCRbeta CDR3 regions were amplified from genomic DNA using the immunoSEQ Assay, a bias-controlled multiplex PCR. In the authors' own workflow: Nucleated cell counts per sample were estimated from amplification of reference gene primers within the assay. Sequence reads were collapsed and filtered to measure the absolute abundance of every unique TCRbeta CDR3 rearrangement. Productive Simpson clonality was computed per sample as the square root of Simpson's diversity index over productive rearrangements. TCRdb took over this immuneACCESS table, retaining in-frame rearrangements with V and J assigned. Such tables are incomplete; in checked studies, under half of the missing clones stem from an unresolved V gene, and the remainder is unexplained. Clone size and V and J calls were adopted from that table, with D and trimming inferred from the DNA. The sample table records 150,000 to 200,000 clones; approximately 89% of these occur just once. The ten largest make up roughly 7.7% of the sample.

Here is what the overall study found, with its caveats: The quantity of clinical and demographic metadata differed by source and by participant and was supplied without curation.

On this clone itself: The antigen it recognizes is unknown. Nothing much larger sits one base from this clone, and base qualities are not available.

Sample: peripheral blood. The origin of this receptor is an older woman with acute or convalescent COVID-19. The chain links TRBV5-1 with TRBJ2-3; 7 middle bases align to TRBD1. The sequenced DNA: TGCGCCAGCAGCAAGGGTGGGACAGCCACAGATACGCAGTATTTT. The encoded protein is CASSKGGTATDTQYF.